This T cell receptor (beta chain) was sequenced for a study of early T cells in non-severe SARS-CoV-2 infection (dated by TCRdb to the early 2020s). About the investigation overall: Because TCR sequencing was done on bulk RNA from unsorted whole blood, the alpha and beta chains could not be paired.

The library came from 5' RACE. Reads for this sample came from a NextSeq 500. Unique molecular identifiers were attached to individual cDNA molecules in the TCR library protocol so that sequencing error and PCR bias could be corrected. TCR alpha and beta chains were both sequenced, and the abundances of alpha and beta sequences in each sample were closely correlated with each other. Under the source paper's analysis protocol: Decombinator V4 was used to perform V gene, J gene and CDR3 annotation of TCR sequences. Expanded TCRs were defined as changing significantly between any two time points under a Poisson model with p below 0.0001. TCR abundances were normalised to the total number of TCRs sequenced in each sample and reported as counts per million. MAIT TCRs were defined by TRAV1-2 paired with TRAJ12, TRAJ20 or TRAJ33, and iNKT TCRs by TRAV10 paired with TRAJ18. VDJdb, accessed 1 November 2021, was searched for CMV, EBV and SARS-CoV-2 annotated TCRs, with TCRs annotated for multiple antigens excluded. The public reads were quality trimmed at Q25 with fastp and then assembled into clones with MiXCR by TCRdb, keeping productive beta chains. Each CDR3 protein gets just one entry, which takes the most common genes and DNA from the rows behind it. TCRdb's processing, not the authors' own work, is the source of the V and J calls. This sample comprises about 71,000 distinct CDR3 sequences, about 13% of them detected only once. The ten largest account for 11% to 15% of the sample.

Set within a cohort of healthcare workers in London, UK, this nested case-control study involved weekly PCR testing of nasopharyngeal swabs along with blood sampling. Healthcare workers were enrolled in the week of the UK lockdown, from 23 to 31 March 2020, and were followed every week for up to roughly 16 weeks. V and J are truncated by 4 bases and 0 bases respectively, leaving an intervening sequence of 3 bases. The CDR3, cysteine through phenylalanine, is 12 amino acids long. Only the CDR3 region is kept as DNA, spanning 36 bases read in frame from base 1. The germline V gene sets CDR1 to SQVTM and CDR2 to ANQGSEA. This clonotype was found a few times. What antigen it recognizes has not been identified. Nothing much larger sits one base from this clone, and base qualities are not available. The study at large found these results: VDJdb matching was skewed toward anti-spike CD8 responses and likely underestimated virus-specific expansions by missing private and CD4 specificities.

The TCR sequence derives from an adult who was a healthcare worker with PCR-confirmed SARS-CoV-2 infection or an uninfected control (not recorded which). Sequencing input: whole blood. The chain uses TRBV29-1 and TRBJ2-2; no D segment can be confidently identified. CDR3 loop: CSVVANTGELFF. The nucleotide sequence is TGCAGCGTTGTGGCGAACACCGGGGAGCTGTTTTTT.